The source of this TCR beta chain is a study of shared clonotypes between healthy human individuals. Study in general: For every donor, three CD4 naive, three CD4 memory, two CD8 naive and one CD8 memory plates were used. Findings of the study overall: Relative to clonotypes present in all four donors, those not shared had lower generation probabilities.

The donors, all of them Caucasian adults, lived in Nashville, Tennessee. Splitting of CD4+ cells produced CD45RA+ naive and CD45RA-negative memory subsets. Note on this clone: Its target is not known.

Sequencing was performed with immunoSEQ multiplex PCR; in TCRdb, only in-frame clones are kept and a portion is missing. The data contain approximately 2,300,000 clones, just under 95% of them singletons. The CDR3 totals 15 residues. Trimming removed 5 bases at V and 7 bases at J, with 21 bases between. The germline gives CDR1 SGHVS, CDR2 FQNEAQ. The specimen was naive CD4+ T cells from PBMCs. Subset: CD45RA+ positively selected. V and J are TRBV7-8 and TRBJ2-7; D could derive from TRBD1 or TRBD2 (5 bases each). The receptor was derived from a man between 18 and 35 years old in good health. Some clones in this sample may be carry-over from other donors' samples. The CDR3 loop is CASSPTGTVAWEQYF. CDR3 DNA: TGTGCCAGCAGCCCTACCGGGACCGTCGCTTGGGAGCAGTACTTC.